These 10 T cell receptor beta chains share one sample of origin, sequenced in a study of OX40 agonist ivuxolimab in advanced cancers. Assay: immunoSEQ multiplex PCR; the TCRdb copy retains only in-frame clones and omits some. The data contain around 99,000 clones, around 90% of them seen just once; the ten biggest clones take up 1% to 1.5%. The input for sequencing was CD4+ or CD8+ T cells sorted from blood, taken in a trial of the OX40 agonist ivuxolimab. All receptors derive from an adult with an advanced solid tumor such as melanoma, head and neck, liver or kidney cancer.

The chain joins TRBV6-1 to TRBJ1-1; D is ambiguous. V lost 2 bases and J lost 11, with 15 bases in between. Per the germline V gene, CDR1 is MNHNS and CDR2 is SASEGT. CDR3 length: 13 amino acids. CDR3 sequence reads: CASSEQFDLSAFF. The CDR3 DNA sequence: TGTGCCAGCAGTGAACAATTTGACTTGAGCGCTTTCTTT.

V is TRBV5-1 and J is TRBJ1-4, with 8 bases matching TRBD1. Germline V gives CDR1 SGHRS, CDR2 YFSETQ. The CDR3 is made up of 17 amino acids. The junction had 6 bases not matched to a gene; V was cut back by 0 bases and J by 2 bases. CDR3 DNA: TGCGCCAGCAGCTTGGTGGCAGGGGGCGATACTAATGAAAAACTGTTTTTT. Protein product: CASSLVAGGDTNEKLFF.

V and J are TRBV2 and TRBJ1-5; D remains ambiguous. The CDR3 runs to 15 residues. CDR1 is SNHLY and CDR2 is FYNNEI in the germline V gene. The germline V and J ends were trimmed by 1 base and 1 base, with 8 bases remaining between them. CDR3 nucleotide sequence: TGTGCCAGCAGTGAAGGAACAATGAGCAATCAGCCCCAGCATTTT. Translation: CASSEGTMSNQPQHF.

The chain has TRBV7-2 and TRBJ2-4, with D perhaps matching TRBD1 (6 bases). Trimming took 5 bases from V and 5 from J, leaving 13 bases between them. Germline loops: CDR1 SGHTA, CDR2 FQGNSA. The CDR3 sequence is 14 residues long. Here the CDR3 DNA reads TGTGCCAGCAGCATAAGTTGGACAGAAAACATTCAGTACTTC. Translating gives CASSISWTENIQYF.

The V gene is TRBV7-9, the J gene TRBJ2-5, with 9 nucleotides matching TRBD1. The V gene's germline CDR1 is SEHNR and CDR2 FQNEAQ (reference sequence). V shed 3 bases, J shed 4 bases, and the junction held 6 bases outside the gene matches. The CDR3 loop spans 15 amino acids. CDR3 DNA: TGTGCCAGCAGCTTCGGGGACAGGGTAACAGAGACCCAGTACTTC. This gives the protein CASSFGDRVTETQYF.

This chain connects TRBV28 to TRBJ2-7, with D maybe TRBD2 (5 bases). V lost 7 bases and J lost 12, with 19 bases in between. The CDR3 is made up of 12 amino acids. In germline, CDR1 is MDHEN, CDR2 SYDVKM. The CDR3 region is CASTESLADPYF. The CDR3 nucleotides read TGTGCCAGCACCGAATCCCTAGCCGACCCGTACTTC.

V is TRBV27 and J is TRBJ2-7; TRBD2 matches 9 bases. After removal of 5 bases from V and 0 bases from J, the junction contained 8 bases not matched to a gene. CDR3 length: 16 residues. Germline V gives CDR1 MNHEY, CDR2 SMNVEV (reference sequence). Written as DNA, the CDR3 is TGTGCCAGCAGTATCTCCGGACTAGCGATCTCCTACGAGCAGTACTTC. Translation gives CASSISGLAISYEQYF.

The CDR3 sequence: CASKKGDGSSYEQYF. CDR3 coding DNA: TGCGCCAGCAAAAAGGGGGACGGCAGCTCCTACGAGCAGTACTTC. The chain has TRBV5-1 and TRBJ2-7; tentatively, D is TRBD1 (6 bases). V lost 6 bases to trimming and J lost 0 bases, with 16 bases between them. Per germline, CDR1 SGHRS and CDR2 YFSETQ. This CDR3 is built from 15 residues. Drawing the rest from reference TRBV5-1 and TRBJ2-7, the complete variable domain is KAGVTQTPRYLIKTRGQQVTLSCSPISGHRSVSWYQQTPGQGLQFLFEYFSETQRNKGNFPGRFSGRQFSNSRSEMNVSTLELGDSALYLCASKKGDGSSYEQYFGPGTRLTVT.

The chain employs TRBV9 and TRBJ2-7; 7 nucleotides agree with TRBD1. Germline-derived CDR1 and CDR2 are SGDLS and YYNGEE. J was trimmed by 3 bases and V by 0 bases; bases with no gene match: 6. The CDR3 extends over 15 amino acids. DNA for the CDR3: TGTGCCAGCAGCGTAGACGTAGGGGGCGTCTACGAGCAGTACTTC. This codes for CASSVDVGGVYEQYF. Complete variable domain (other parts from reference TRBV9 and TRBJ2-7): DSGVTQTPKHLITATGQRVTLRCSPRSGDLSVYWYQQSLDQGLQFLIQYYNGEERAKGNILERFSAQQFPDLHSELNLSSLELGDSALYFCASSVDVGGVYEQYFGPGTRLTVT.

The chain joins TRBV9 to TRBJ2-5, with 11 bases matching TRBD2. J lost 4 bases, V lost 2 bases, and 13 bases had no gene match. The CDR3 is made up of 18 amino acids. Germline CDR1 and CDR2: SGDLS and YYNGEE. The CDR3 is CASSVSGVAGGPGETQYF. CDR3 coding DNA: TGTGCCAGCAGCGTCTCGGGAGTAGCGGGAGGGCCGGGAGAGACCCAGTACTTC.